The 5 T cell receptor beta chains in this list originate from one sample, sequenced in a study of T cell responses to AZD1222 COVID-19 vaccine. The data were produced by immunoSEQ multiplex PCR, yet TCRdb's version contains in-frame clones alone and is incomplete. The sample includes some 150,000 clones, roughly nine tenths of them seen just once. The sequences come from peripheral blood, collected on day 0 of AZD1222 vaccination. The receptors stem from an adult in good health.

This chain links TRBV10-2 with TRBJ1-1; D uncertain. This CDR3 region has 13 residues. Looked up from germline, CDR1 is WSHSY and CDR2 is SAAADI. The V gene lost 2 bases and the J gene lost 4 bases, with 8 bases spanning the gap. CDR3 coding DNA: TGCGCCAGCAGTGAGAACAGCCGCACTGAAGCTTTCTTT. It translates to CASSENSRTEAFF.

The J gene is TRBJ2-7, the V gene TRBV6-5, with 7 positions matching TRBD1. Germline V gene lookup returns CDR1 MNHEY and CDR2 SVGAGI. J was trimmed by 4 bases and V by 3 bases; bases with no gene match: 9. This CDR3 has 15 residues. The DNA for the CDR3 is TGTGCCAGCAGTTATTCGCAGGGGGAAAGGTACGAGCAGTACTTC. It translates to CASSYSQGERYEQYF.

The rearrangement links TRBV15 to TRBJ2-7, with 11 bases lining up with TRBD2. Looked up from germline, CDR1 is LNHNV and CDR2 is YYDKDF (reference sequence). The V gene end was trimmed by 5 bases and the J gene end by 0 bases; junction bases not matched to a gene: 9. The CDR3 spans 17 residues. The CDR3 loop reads CATSPPGLAVSSYEQYF. In DNA, the CDR3 is TGTGCCACCAGCCCCCCGGGACTAGCGGTGAGCTCCTACGAGCAGTACTTC. The variable domain in full, with the rest retrieved from reference TRBV15 and TRBJ2-7, is DAMVIQNPRYQVTQFGKPVTLSCSQTLNHNVMYWYQQKSSQAPKLLFHYYDKDFNNEADTPDNFQSRRPNTSFCFLDIRSPGLGDTAMYLCATSPPGLAVSSYEQYFGPGTRLTVT.

Here the CDR3 DNA reads TGTGCCAGCAGCTCCAGGGTGGAAGCGGCAAACACCATATATTTT. Protein sequence: CASSSRVEAANTIYF. The chain links TRBV7-8 to TRBJ1-3, with a tentative D call TRBD1 (5 bases). The CDR3 totals 15 residues. Germline CDR1 SGHVS, CDR2 FQNEAQ. Trimming took 4 bases from V and 6 from J, leaving 16 bases between them.

This chain connects TRBV27 to TRBJ1-1; weak D call: TRBD1 (5 bases). CDR1 is MNHEY, CDR2 SMNVEV, per germline (reference sequence). The ends were cut back, 7 bases at V and 0 bases at J, with 21 bases in the middle. This CDR3 comprises 17 residues. The CDR3 nucleotides are TGTGCCAGCACGACAGCTGGGCGTGGGGTTTTGAACACTGAAGCTTTCTTT. It yields the protein CASTTAGRGVLNTEAFF.